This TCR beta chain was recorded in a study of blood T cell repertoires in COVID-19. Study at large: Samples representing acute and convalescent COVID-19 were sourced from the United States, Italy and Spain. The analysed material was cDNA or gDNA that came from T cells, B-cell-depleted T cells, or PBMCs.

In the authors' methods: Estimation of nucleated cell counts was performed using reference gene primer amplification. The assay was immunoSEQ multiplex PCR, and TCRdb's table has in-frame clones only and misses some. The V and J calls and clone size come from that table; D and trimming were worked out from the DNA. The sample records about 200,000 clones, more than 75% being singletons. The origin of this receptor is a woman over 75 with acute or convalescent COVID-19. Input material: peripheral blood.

The CDR3 region has the DNA TGTGCCAGCAGTCTGACAGGGGTAAGGGAGCAGTACTTC. Translated: CASSLTGVREQYF. The J gene is TRBJ2-7, the V gene TRBV6-5; 8 positions agree with TRBD1. Germline values: CDR1 MNHEY, CDR2 SVGAGI. This CDR3 is built from 13 residues. Trimming at V came to 5 bases and at J to 7 bases, leaving 7 bases not matched to a gene.